Listed here are 10 T cell receptor beta chains from one sample, sequenced in a study of OX40 agonist ivuxolimab in advanced cancers. Method: immunoSEQ multiplex PCR; TCRdb's copy keeps in-frame clones and lacks some. Of tens of thousands of clones detected, less than 95% appear once; the ten largest clones hold 0.3% to 0.4%. This sample comprised CD4+ or CD8+ T cells sorted from blood, obtained in a trial of the OX40 agonist ivuxolimab. The receptors shown here come from an adult with an advanced solid tumor such as melanoma, head and neck, liver or kidney cancer.

J is TRBJ1-1 and V is TRBV7-2, with 9 bases lining up with TRBD1. V was pared by 0 bases and J by 0 bases, with 14 bases of the junction left unmatched. Germline V gene sequence: CDR1 SGHTA, CDR2 FQGNSA. The CDR3 totals 20 residues. The CDR3: CASSLAPGILDRGLNTEAFF. CDR3 bases: TGTGCCAGCAGCTTAGCACCGGGGATTTTGGACAGGGGACTGAACACTGAAGCTTTCTTT.

CDR3 in DNA: TGTGCCAGCAGCTCCTCCCGGACAGCGGTTTGGGATACGCAGTATTTT. Translation gives CASSSSRTAVWDTQYF. J is TRBJ2-3 and V is TRBV11-2; D is possibly TRBD1 (6 bases). Trimming left V 4 bases short and J 6 bases short, with 20 bases between. The CDR3 contains 16 residues. Looked up from germline, CDR1 is SGHAT and CDR2 is FQNNGV. The variable domain in full, with the rest retrieved from reference TRBV11-2 and TRBJ2-3, is EAGVAQSPRYKIIEKRQSVAFWCNPISGHATLYWYQQILGQGPKLLIQFQNNGVVDDSQLPKDRFSAERLKGVDSTLKIQPAKLEDSAVYLCASSSSRTAVWDTQYFGPGTRLTVL.

This clone was seen a single time. The chain employs TRBV28 and TRBJ2-7, with TRBD2 matching 12 bases. V was pared by 6 bases and J by 3 bases, with 3 bases of the junction left unmatched. Germline assignment: CDR1 MDHEN and CDR2 SYDVKM. CDR3 length: 14 amino acids. This CDR3 is CASSSSGGGYEQYV. The CDR3 region has the DNA TGTGCCAGCAGCTCTAGCGGGGGGGGCTACGAGCAGTACGTC.

The gene calls are TRBV18 and TRBJ1-1; no definite D call. Germline CDR1 KGHSH, CDR2 LQKENI. The CDR3 sequence is 13 residues long. V was cut by 0 bases and J by 5 bases, with 7 bases left in between. CDR3 loop: CASSPPSRTEAFF. The DNA of the CDR3 is TGTGCCAGCTCACCACCGTCACGGACTGAAGCTTTCTTT.

The gene calls are TRBV25-1 and TRBJ2-3; 9 bases fit TRBD2. Germline assignment: CDR1 MGHDK and CDR2 SYGVNS. The CDR3 is made up of 15 amino acids. The V gene end was trimmed by 5 bases and the J gene end by 2 bases; junction bases not matched to a gene: 5. The CDR3 sequence is CASSSIAGVTDTQYF. In DNA, the CDR3 is TGTGCCAGCAGTTCGATAGCGGGGGTCACAGATACGCAGTATTTT.

The table lists this clone with a few counts. This chain joins TRBV19 and TRBJ2-2; perhaps TRBD1 as D (5 bases). V lost 3 bases and J 5 bases, leaving 10 bases between the germline ends. The germline CDR1 and CDR2 sequences are LNHDA and SQIVND (reference sequence). There are 14 residues in the CDR3. CDR3 DNA: TGTGCCAGTAGTATTAGCAGGGCAACCGGGGAGCTGTTTTTT. Translating it yields CASSISRATGELFF.

The rearrangement links TRBV5-1 to TRBJ2-3; D is uncertain. Germline CDR1 SGHRS, CDR2 YFSETQ. V lost 4 bases and J lost 2, with 14 bases in between. There are 15 residues in the CDR3. The CDR3 region has the DNA TGCGCCAGCAGCCTGGAGTGGCAGTTCACAGATACGCAGTATTTT. Amino acid sequence: CASSLEWQFTDTQYF.

The genes are TRBV2 and TRBJ1-2, with TRBD1 matching over 7 bases. Germline lookup yields CDR1 SNHLY and CDR2 FYNNEI. The junction had 17 bases not matched to a gene; V was cut back by 6 bases and J by 4 bases. CDR3 length: 17 amino acids. CDR3 in amino acids: CASSQGTVLSSGYGYTF. DNA for the CDR3: TGTGCCAGCAGCCAAGGGACAGTGCTCTCTTCCGGCTATGGCTACACCTTC.

This chain joins TRBV28 and TRBJ1-4; 10 nucleotides agree with TRBD1. In germline, CDR1 is MDHEN, CDR2 SYDVKM. This CDR3 comprises 15 residues. Germline trimming cut 9 bases from V and 8 bases from J; bases unmatched to any gene: 12. The CDR3 DNA is TGTGCCAGTTCGCCCCCCGGGACAGGGGAGGAAAAACTGTTTTTT. This translates into CASSPPGTGEEKLFF.

The chain is built from TRBV4-1 and TRBJ2-3, with 9 bases that match TRBD1. V trimming: 6 bases; J trimming: 3 bases; junction bases outside the gene matches: 10. The CDR3 totals 16 residues. Germline values: CDR1 MGHRA, CDR2 YSYEKL. In DNA, the CDR3 is TGCGCCAGCAGTCGGACAGGGGACCCTAGGACAGATACGCAGTATTTT. Residues: CASSRTGDPRTDTQYF.